The rows below give T cell receptor beta chains drawn from one sample of a study of vaccination and CD4 T cells after COVID-19. These receptors are not linked to any known antigen. TCRdb redid the calling of the PCR reads with MiXCR, one entry per CDR3 protein. The sample carries more than 2,000 distinct CDR3 sequences, roughly 28% recorded once. The sample taken for sequencing was CD4+ T cells from blood, cultured in vitro. The receptors come from a human donor in good health. The CDR3 runs from the conserved cysteine through the conserved F or W. The D gene is left open where the match is weak. Some rows have no size entry. The others give once, few or many, or a class for an expanded clone.

V gene	J gene	D gene	clone size	CDR3 DNA	CDR3 protein
TRBV6-1	TRBJ1-5	-	-	TGTGCCAGCAGTGATGACCTATTGGGGCAGCCCCAGCATTTT	CASSDDLLGQPQHF
TRBV14	TRBJ2-7	-	-	TGTGCCAGCAGCCAAGGACAGAACTACGAGCAGTACTTC	CASSQGQNYEQYF
TRBV7-2	TRBJ1-2	-	medium-sized	TGTGCCAGCAGCTTAGCGGCGGGATACTATGGCTACACCTTC	CASSLAAGYYGYTF
TRBV7-9	TRBJ1-1	-	-	TGTGCCAGCAGCTCCGCTAGGGGGAGGACTGAAGCTTTCTTT	CASSSARGRTEAFF
TRBV2	TRBJ1-5	-	few	TGTGCCAGCAGTGCCCAGCACAATCAGCCCCAGCATTTT	CASSAQHNQPQHF
TRBV7-8	TRBJ2-7	-	few	TGTGCCAGCAGCTTAAATTACGAGCAGTACTTC	CASSLNYEQYF
TRBV5-4	TRBJ2-7	TRBD2	few	TGTGCCAGCAGCCCGGGGGGGAGCTCCTACGAGCAGTACTTC	CASSPGGSSYEQYF
TRBV24-1	TRBJ1-4	TRBD1	few	TGTGCCACCAGTGACCCCAAGACAGGGGGGGAAAAACTGTTTTTT	CATSDPKTGGEKLFF
TRBV15	TRBJ2-5	TRBD1	-	TGTGTCACCAGCAGGGGAGGGACAGGGGGTCGAGAGACCCAGTACTTC	CVTSRGGTGGRETQYF
TRBV6-5	TRBJ2-5	TRBD1	-	TGTGCCAGCAGTTACCGCCGGACAGGGAGTGAGACCCAGTACTTC	CASSYRRTGSETQYF
TRBV18	TRBJ2-5	-	-	TGTGCCAGCTCACCACAAACAGTAGTTAGAGAGACCCAGTACTTC	CASSPQTVVRETQYF
TRBV20-1	TRBJ2-3	-	-	TGCAGTGCTAGGGAAGATGGGGGGTTTGGCACAGATACGCAGTATTTT	CSAREDGGFGTDTQYF
TRBV2	TRBJ1-5	-	-	TGTGCCAGCAGCGAGGGGGGGGTAGGGCGCAATCAGCCCCAGCATTTT	CASSEGGVGRNQPQHF
TRBV20-1	TRBJ2-2	TRBD2	-	TGCAGTGCAAAGGGGCTAGCGGGAGGGACCGGGGAGCTGTTTTTT	CSAKGLAGGTGELFF
TRBV19	TRBJ2-7	-	-	TGTGCCAGTAGTACCACCCGAGGCTCCGAGCAGTACTTC	CASSTTRGSEQYF
TRBV4-3	TRBJ1-5	-	few	TGCGCCAGCAGCCAAGACAGGAGGTATCAGCCCCAGCATTTT	CASSQDRRYQPQHF
TRBV7-2	TRBJ2-5	-	-	TGTGCCAGCAGCTTAGCGTCGGGTGTATCAGAGACCCAGTACTTC	CASSLASGVSETQYF
TRBV7-9	TRBJ2-3	TRBD2	few	TGTGCCAGCAGCTTCAGCGGGGAAAGGGATACGCAGTATTTT	CASSFSGERDTQYF
TRBV10-3	TRBJ1-3	-	-	TGTGCCATCAGTGACCATGGCGGTGGAAACACCATATATTTT	CAISDHGGGNTIYF
TRBV2	TRBJ1-1	TRBD1	-	TGTGCCACAGAAGGACAGGCGAACACTGAAGCTTTCTTT	CATEGQANTEAFF
TRBV19	TRBJ2-3	-	-	TGTGCCAGTAGTATAGGGCTTACAGATACGCAGTATTTT	CASSIGLTDTQYF
TRBV7-9	TRBJ2-3	-	few	TGTGCCAGCAGCGGGCGACAGGAGAACACAGATACGCAGTATTTT	CASSGRQENTDTQYF
TRBV7-3	TRBJ2-1	TRBD1	medium-sized	TGTGCCAGCAGCTTACTAACGACAGGGGCCTCCAATGAGCAGTTCTTC	CASSLLTTGASNEQFF
TRBV20-1	TRBJ1-1	-	-	TGCAGTGCTAGACAGAGGAACACTGAAGCTTTCTTT	CSARQRNTEAFF
TRBV28	TRBJ2-7	TRBD2	-	TGTGCCAGCAGTTTAACTAGCGGCTACGAGCAGTACTTC	CASSLTSGYEQYF
TRBV25-1	TRBJ2-3	-	large	TGTGCCAGCGGTCTGGGGGCGGGCACAGATACGCAGTATTTT	CASGLGAGTDTQYF
TRBV6-2/TRBV6-3	TRBJ1-5	TRBD1	-	TGTGCCAGCTCCCATGGGAACAGGGGATATCAGCCCCAGCATTTT	CASSHGNRGYQPQHF
TRBV7-9	TRBJ2-5	TRBD2	-	TGTGCCAGCAGCTCCCGTCACTCATTTGACCCTAGCGGGTTCTGGGAGACCCAGTACTTC	CASSSRHSFDPSGFWETQYF